These T cell receptor beta chains were read from a single sample in a study of T cell responses to AZD1222 COVID-19 vaccine. Sequenced by immunoSEQ multiplex PCR; TCRdb stores in-frame clones only, minus some. Of about 140,000 clones listed, roughly 92% were seen once; the top ten hold less than 4.5%. The material was peripheral blood, obtained on day 0 of AZD1222 vaccination. Receptors were obtained from an adult in good health. The CDR3 runs from the conserved cysteine through the conserved F or W. D genes are given only for firm matches. Clone sizes are given selectively: once, few, many, or a class where the clone is expanded.

clone size,D gene,J gene,V gene,CDR3 protein,CDR3 DNA
-,-,TRBJ2-1,TRBV9,CASSSWGAGVRNEQFF,TGTGCCAGCAGCTCCTGGGGGGCGGGAGTAAGAAATGAGCAGTTCTTC
-,-,TRBJ2-5,TRBV12-3/TRBV12-4,CASSLSGLETQYF,TGTGCCAGCAGTTTATCGGGGCTCGAGACCCAGTACTTC
-,TRBD1,TRBJ1-3,TRBV6-5,CASIEDRWLGNTIYF,TGTGCCAGCATCGAGGACAGGTGGCTCGGAAACACCATATATTTT
once,-,TRBJ1-5,TRBV5-1,CASSLVAGKDQPQHF,TGCGCCAGCAGCTTGGTTGCCGGGAAAGACCAGCCCCAGCATTTT
-,-,TRBJ2-7,TRBV4-3,CASSQEEGFSYEQYF,TGCGCCAGCAGCCAAGAGGAAGGCTTCTCCTACGAGCAGTACTTC
-,-,TRBJ2-1,TRBV29-1,CSVDYEQFF,TGCAGCGTTGACTATGAGCAGTTCTTC
-,-,TRBJ2-7,TRBV10-3,CAISGGGRYGEQYF,TGTGCCATCAGCGGAGGGGGCAGATACGGGGAGCAGTACTTC
few,-,TRBJ2-2,TRBV6-4,CASSDHTGELFF,TGTGCCAGCAGTGACCACACCGGGGAGCTGTTTTTT
-,-,TRBJ2-7,TRBV11-2,CASSLEGFGHEQYF,TGTGCCAGCAGCTTAGAGGGTTTCGGCCACGAGCAGTACTTC
-,TRBD1,TRBJ1-3,TRBV7-8,CASSRTGVSGNTIYF,TGTGCCAGCAGCCGAACAGGGGTCTCTGGAAACACCATATATTTT
-,-,TRBJ2-1,TRBV5-6,CASSLGQGIYNEQFF,TGTGCCAGCAGCTTGGGGCAGGGGATCTACAATGAGCAGTTCTTC
-,-,TRBJ2-6,TRBV9,CASSPSWGSGANVLTF,TGTGCCAGCAGCCCGAGTTGGGGGTCCGGGGCCAACGTCCTGACTTTC
-,-,TRBJ2-5,TRBV5-1,CASSLDETQYF,TGCGCCAGCAGCTTGGATGAGACCCAGTACTTC
-,TRBD2,TRBJ2-3,TRBV29-1,CSVVGAGAWGPTDTQYF,TGCAGCGTTGTGGGCGCGGGAGCATGGGGACCCACAGATACGCAGTATTTT
-,TRBD2,TRBJ2-3,TRBV14,CASSQDPSGRPDTQYF,TGTGCCAGCAGCCAAGATCCCAGCGGGAGACCAGATACGCAGTATTTT
-,TRBD1,TRBJ1-1,TRBV18,CASSPLWTGPHNTEAFF,TGTGCCAGCTCACCACTTTGGACAGGCCCCCACAACACTGAAGCTTTCTTT
-,-,TRBJ1-1,TRBV4-3,CASSRGPGYEAFF,TGCGCCAGCAGCCGTGGGCCAGGGTACGAAGCTTTCTTT
-,-,TRBJ2-7,TRBV7-6,CASSYSPNSRATYEQYF,TGTGCCAGCAGCTATAGTCCCAATTCCCGGGCTACCTACGAGCAGTACTTC
-,TRBD1,TRBJ1-3,TRBV10-2,CASRIGQGRNTIYF,TGCGCCAGCCGAATAGGACAGGGTAGGAACACCATATATTTT
few,-,TRBJ2-7,TRBV25-1,CASSRGYEQYF,TGTGCCAGCAGTAGAGGCTACGAGCAGTACTTC